The T cell receptor (beta chain) under discussion was sequenced for a study of blood T cell repertoires in COVID-19. As for the study in general: The United States, Italy and Spain provided the acute and convalescent COVID-19 samples. The cDNA or gDNA used as material had been derived from T cells, B-cell-depleted T cells, or PBMCs.

The cohort comprised adults aged about 18 to 100 years residing in some 24 US areas. Using immunoSEQ multiplex PCR, the repertoire was profiled, and TCRdb retains in-frame clones only, with some absent. The sample holds a few hundred thousand clones, about 90% seen once. The TCR comes from a woman aged 25 to 45 who had recovered from COVID-19. Material: PBMCs or T cells enriched from blood (not recorded which).

The chain's CDR3 is CASTRDRAGNTIYF. CDR3 nucleotides: TGTGCCAGCACCCGGGACAGGGCTGGAAACACCATATATTTT. The V call is TRBV13, the J call TRBJ1-3; 9 bases agree with TRBD1. The CDR3 runs 14 residues. Germline V gene lookup returns CDR1 PRHDT and CDR2 FYEKMQ (reference sequence). V lost 7 bases to trimming and J lost 2 bases; unmatched junction nucleotides: 3.